These T cell receptor beta chains were read from a single sample in a study of cytotoxic CD8 clonotypes in ibrutinib-treated CLL. The assay was immunoSEQ multiplex PCR, and TCRdb's table has in-frame clones only and misses some. The sample lists 160,000 or so clones; nearly 90% were seen once. The material sequenced was PBMCs, taken at disease progression, from a patient treated with ibrutinib. These receptors all stem from a human donor with chronic lymphocytic leukemia. CDR3s include the opening cysteine and the closing phenylalanine or tryptophan. The D gene is left open where the match is weak. Some rows have no size entry. The others give once, few or many, or a class for an expanded clone.

CDR3nt: TGCGCCAGCAGCTTGATGCCTGTCGGGGACACTGAAGCTTTCTTT; CDR3aa: CASSLMPVGDTEAFF; v_gene: TRBV5-1; abundance: few; d_gene: -; len: 15; j_gene: TRBJ1-1
CDR3nt: TGTGCCAGCAGCCAAGTTGGGGGGATCTACAATGAGCAGTTCTTC; CDR3aa: CASSQVGGIYNEQFF; v_gene: TRBV14; abundance: -; d_gene: -; len: 15; j_gene: TRBJ2-1
CDR3nt: TGTGCCAGCACAATACAGGGCCGTCGGTCTGAAGCTTTCTTT; CDR3aa: CASTIQGRRSEAFF; v_gene: TRBV28; abundance: -; d_gene: -; len: 14; j_gene: TRBJ1-1
CDR3nt: TGTGCCACCAGCAGCGAGGACAGGGCGGGTCAGCCCCAGCATTTT; CDR3aa: CATSSEDRAGQPQHF; v_gene: TRBV15; abundance: few; d_gene: TRBD1; len: 15; j_gene: TRBJ1-5
CDR3nt: TGTGCCAGCAGCCCCGCCTCCGGGACAGGGGGTTCTAGGACTGAAGCTTTCTTT; CDR3aa: CASSPASGTGGSRTEAFF; v_gene: TRBV7-8; abundance: -; d_gene: TRBD1; len: 18; j_gene: TRBJ1-1
CDR3nt: TGTGCCAGTAGTCCTTGGACCGGGGGTTATAATGAAAAACTGTTTTTT; CDR3aa: CASSPWTGGYNEKLFF; v_gene: TRBV19; abundance: -; d_gene: -; len: 16; j_gene: TRBJ1-4
CDR3nt: TGCGCCAGCAGCCAAGATGTGACTAGCGACTCCTACGAGCAGTACTTC; CDR3aa: CASSQDVTSDSYEQYF; v_gene: TRBV4-3; abundance: -; d_gene: TRBD2; len: 16; j_gene: TRBJ2-7
CDR3nt: TGTGCCAGCAGCGTAGGGGGGGACACTAGCGGAGCCTACAATGAGCAGTTCTTC; CDR3aa: CASSVGGDTSGAYNEQFF; v_gene: TRBV9; abundance: once; d_gene: TRBD2; len: 18; j_gene: TRBJ2-1
CDR3nt: TGTGCCAGTAGGACTGTCACCGGGGAGCTGTTTTTT; CDR3aa: CASRTVTGELFF; v_gene: TRBV6-1; abundance: -; d_gene: -; len: 12; j_gene: TRBJ2-2
CDR3nt: TGTGCCAGCATTGCGCTAAACACCGGGACAGGTCTTGAAAAACTGTTTTTT; CDR3aa: CASIALNTGTGLEKLFF; v_gene: TRBV28; abundance: many; d_gene: TRBD1; len: 17; j_gene: TRBJ1-4
CDR3nt: TGTGCCAGCAGCTCGAATGCAGGTAGCAATCAGCCCCAGCATTTT; CDR3aa: CASSSNAGSNQPQHF; v_gene: TRBV7-2; abundance: -; d_gene: -; len: 15; j_gene: TRBJ1-5
CDR3nt: TGTGCCAGCAGTGACTCCACAGATACGCAGTATTTT; CDR3aa: CASSDSTDTQYF; v_gene: TRBV6-4; abundance: -; d_gene: -; len: 12; j_gene: TRBJ2-3
CDR3nt: TGTGCCTTCAAAACGGGAAAGCCCGGGGGCATTCAGTACTTC; CDR3aa: CAFKTGKPGGIQYF; v_gene: TRBV30; abundance: -; d_gene: -; len: 14; j_gene: TRBJ2-4
CDR3nt: TGTGCCAGCAGCCCACATCCTTGGGACCCGCGGGGCACAGATACGCAGTATTTT; CDR3aa: CASSPHPWDPRGTDTQYF; v_gene: TRBV7-3; abundance: -; d_gene: -; len: 18; j_gene: TRBJ2-3
CDR3nt: TGCGCCAGCAGCCAACAGGGGGGCACCTACAATGAGCAGTTCTTC; CDR3aa: CASSQQGGTYNEQFF; v_gene: TRBV5-1; abundance: -; d_gene: TRBD1; len: 15; j_gene: TRBJ2-1
CDR3nt: TGTGCCAGAATGGCGGGGGTCACAGATACGCAGTATTTT; CDR3aa: CARMAGVTDTQYF; v_gene: TRBV14; abundance: -; d_gene: TRBD2; len: 13; j_gene: TRBJ2-3
CDR3nt: TGTGCCAGCAGCTCGCCCCCGCGGGTCTACGAGCAGTACTTC; CDR3aa: CASSSPPRVYEQYF; v_gene: TRBV7-9; abundance: -; d_gene: -; len: 14; j_gene: TRBJ2-7
CDR3nt: TGTGCCAGCAGCTTGACCGGGACTAGCGGGAGGGAGCAGTACTTC; CDR3aa: CASSLTGTSGREQYF; v_gene: TRBV7-9; abundance: once; d_gene: TRBD2; len: 15; j_gene: TRBJ2-7
CDR3nt: TGCGCCAGCAGCCTTGGACAGGGTTCCTACGAGCAGTACTTC; CDR3aa: CASSLGQGSYEQYF; v_gene: TRBV10-2; abundance: -; d_gene: TRBD1; len: 14; j_gene: TRBJ2-7
CDR3nt: TGTGCCAGCAGCTGGGGGCAGGAGACCCAGTACTTC; CDR3aa: CASSWGQETQYF; v_gene: TRBV5-6; abundance: once; d_gene: -; len: 12; j_gene: TRBJ2-5
CDR3nt: TGTGCCAGCAGAAGAACCGGGACAGGGTTTGACTACGAGCAGTACTTC; CDR3aa: CASRRTGTGFDYEQYF; v_gene: TRBV7-9; abundance: -; d_gene: TRBD1; len: 16; j_gene: TRBJ2-7
CDR3nt: TGTGCCTGGAGTCCACCCCCAAGACAGAGGAACACTGAAGCTTTCTTT; CDR3aa: CAWSPPPRQRNTEAFF; v_gene: TRBV30; abundance: -; d_gene: -; len: 16; j_gene: TRBJ1-1
CDR3nt: TGCGCCAGCAGCTTGGAGGCGACAGACGAAAAACTGTTTTTT; CDR3aa: CASSLEATDEKLFF; v_gene: TRBV5-1; abundance: -; d_gene: -; len: 14; j_gene: TRBJ1-4
CDR3nt: TGTGCCAGCAGCTTAACCCGGGACAAACTACGATATTTT; CDR3aa: CASSLTRDKLRYF; v_gene: TRBV11-2; abundance: -; d_gene: -; len: 13; j_gene: TRBJ1-3
CDR3nt: TGTGCCAGCAGTGAACGGGGGGCGACGCAGTACTTC; CDR3aa: CASSERGATQYF; v_gene: TRBV2; abundance: -; d_gene: -; len: 12; j_gene: TRBJ2-5
CDR3nt: TGTGCCAGCAGCTTAGGGTCGGGACAGGGATTTTTCAATCAGCCCCAGCATTTT; CDR3aa: CASSLGSGQGFFNQPQHF; v_gene: TRBV7-6; abundance: -; d_gene: TRBD1; len: 18; j_gene: TRBJ1-5
CDR3nt: TGTGCCAGCAGCTTATACCAAGAGACCCAGTACTTC; CDR3aa: CASSLYQETQYF; v_gene: TRBV7-2; abundance: few; d_gene: -; len: 12; j_gene: TRBJ2-5
CDR3nt: TGTGCCAGCAGTGGGACAGGGGGCACAGATACGCAGTATTTT; CDR3aa: CASSGTGGTDTQYF; v_gene: TRBV6-4; abundance: -; d_gene: TRBD1; len: 14; j_gene: TRBJ2-3
CDR3nt: TGTGCCAGCAGCCAATGGACTCTCGCCCAGTCCCCCTACGAGCAGTACTTC; CDR3aa: CASSQWTLAQSPYEQYF; v_gene: TRBV5-6; abundance: -; d_gene: -; len: 17; j_gene: TRBJ2-7
CDR3nt: TGTGCCAGCAGTCGCTCGGGCAATCAGCCCCAGCATTTT; CDR3aa: CASSRSGNQPQHF; v_gene: TRBV28; abundance: -; d_gene: -; len: 13; j_gene: TRBJ1-5
CDR3nt: TGTGCCAGCAGCTTACCTAGCGGACTTATCCAAGAGACCCAGTACTTC; CDR3aa: CASSLPSGLIQETQYF; v_gene: TRBV5-4; abundance: once; d_gene: TRBD2; len: 16; j_gene: TRBJ2-5
CDR3nt: TGCGCCAGCAGCGAACCGACTAGCGGGAATGAGCAGTTCTTC; CDR3aa: CASSEPTSGNEQFF; v_gene: TRBV5-1; abundance: few; d_gene: TRBD2; len: 14; j_gene: TRBJ2-1
CDR3nt: TGTGCTAGTGGTTTGGTCCGACAGGGTATACACCAAGAGACCCAGTACTTC; CDR3aa: CASGLVRQGIHQETQYF; v_gene: TRBV12-5; abundance: once; d_gene: TRBD1; len: 17; j_gene: TRBJ2-5
CDR3nt: TGTGCCAGCAGTGAATGGACTAGCGGGGACAATGAGCAGTTCTTC; CDR3aa: CASSEWTSGDNEQFF; v_gene: TRBV13; abundance: -; d_gene: TRBD2; len: 15; j_gene: TRBJ2-1
CDR3nt: TGCGCCAGCGGGAGAATAGCGGGAAATACAGATACGCAGTATTTT; CDR3aa: CASGRIAGNTDTQYF; v_gene: TRBV5-1; abundance: -; d_gene: TRBD2; len: 15; j_gene: TRBJ2-3
CDR3nt: TGTGCTAGTGGTTTGGGGAGCTACGAGCAGTACTTC; CDR3aa: CASGLGSYEQYF; v_gene: TRBV12-5; abundance: -; d_gene: -; len: 12; j_gene: TRBJ2-7
CDR3nt: TGCGCCAGCAGCCCACTTCAAAGGACAGGCGGCACCGGGGAGCTGTTTTTT; CDR3aa: CASSPLQRTGGTGELFF; v_gene: TRBV4-1; abundance: -; d_gene: TRBD1; len: 17; j_gene: TRBJ2-2
CDR3nt: TGTGCCAGCAGTGGACATTTGAGCTCCTACGAGCAGTACTTC; CDR3aa: CASSGHLSSYEQYF; v_gene: TRBV2; abundance: -; d_gene: -; len: 14; j_gene: TRBJ2-7
CDR3nt: TGTGCCAGTAGAATCGTCCCGGGACGGAGCAATCAGCCCCAGCATTTT; CDR3aa: CASRIVPGRSNQPQHF; v_gene: TRBV19; abundance: -; d_gene: -; len: 16; j_gene: TRBJ1-5
CDR3nt: TGCAGCGTTGAAGTAGAGGGGATGCGGTACGAGCAGTACTTC; CDR3aa: CSVEVEGMRYEQYF; v_gene: TRBV29-1; abundance: -; d_gene: -; len: 14; j_gene: TRBJ2-7
CDR3nt: TGTGCCAGCAGCTTGTCTAGTAGCAATCAGCCCCAGCATTTT; CDR3aa: CASSLSSSNQPQHF; v_gene: TRBV5-6; abundance: -; d_gene: -; len: 14; j_gene: TRBJ1-5
CDR3nt: TGTGCCAGCAGCCAAGAGTTAGGCGGCTCCTACAATGAGCAGTTCTTC; CDR3aa: CASSQELGGSYNEQFF; v_gene: TRBV4-2; abundance: -; d_gene: -; len: 16; j_gene: TRBJ2-1
CDR3nt: TGTGCCAGTACAGGATCCGGGGAGCTGTTTTTT; CDR3aa: CASTGSGELFF; v_gene: TRBV27; abundance: -; d_gene: -; len: 11; j_gene: TRBJ2-2
CDR3nt: TGTGCCAGCAGCTCCCAGGTCGTCGGGAGGGAGACAGATACGCAGTATTTT; CDR3aa: CASSSQVVGRETDTQYF; v_gene: TRBV7-8; abundance: -; d_gene: TRBD2; len: 17; j_gene: TRBJ2-3
CDR3nt: TGTGCCAGCAGCTTAGCGGGACTCGGGGAGACCCAGTACTTC; CDR3aa: CASSLAGLGETQYF; v_gene: TRBV7-2; abundance: -; d_gene: -; len: 14; j_gene: TRBJ2-5
CDR3nt: TGTGCCAGCAGTTACTCTGGACAGGGTCGTGGCTACACCTTC; CDR3aa: CASSYSGQGRGYTF; v_gene: TRBV6-5; abundance: -; d_gene: TRBD1; len: 14; j_gene: TRBJ1-2